Detailed here is one T cell receptor beta chain. Its antigen is unidentified. The data stem from a study of response to subunit inactivated influenza vaccine. Study observations and caveats: The authors suggested that every seasonal influenza vaccination recruits few new T cells.

TCRdb re-analysed the RT-PCR reads in MiXCR, keeping a single row per CDR3 protein. The sample includes around 490,000 distinct CDR3 sequences, 6.5% to 8% of them seen just once. After removal of 9 bases from V and 1 base from J, the junction contained 9 bases not matched to a gene. This CDR3 spans 16 amino acids. The germline CDR1 and CDR2 sequences are SGHRS and YFSETQ. Source: PBMCs from blood, taken less than 25 months after vaccination. The receptor was derived from a man between 50 and 69 years old who received an inactivated influenza vaccine. This rearrangement joins TRBV5-1 to TRBJ2-5, with 13 bases matching TRBD2. The CDR3, as DNA: TGCGCCACCTGGACAGGACTAGCGGGAGCCCAAGAGACCCAGTACTTC. Its protein is CATWTGLAGAQETQYF.